Below are 24 T cell receptor beta chains sequenced from a single sample in a study of shared T cell receptors in the human thymus. The table came from immunoSEQ multiplex PCR; TCRdb's copy has only in-frame clones and leaves some out. The table lists just under 550,000 clones, about 84% of them singletons. The data were also submitted as part of a second study, on human thymus T cells.

The sample was thymocytes. The receptors originated from a boy in the first two years of life with a congenital heart defect.

The rearrangement uses TRBV4-3 and TRBJ2-7, with 10 nucleotides matching TRBD1. The V gene's germline CDR1 is LGHNA and CDR2 YSLEER. J gave up 5 bases and V 3 bases, and 1 base lay outside the gene matches. There are 13 residues in the CDR3. The CDR3 nucleotides read TGCGCCAGCAGCCAGACAGGGGGCCACGAGCAGTACTTC. It is translated as CASSQTGGHEQYF.

The V call is TRBV7-6, the J call TRBJ2-7, with 15 nucleotides matching TRBD2. CDR3 length: 15 residues. Per germline, CDR1 SGHVS and CDR2 FNYEAQ. Germline trimming cut 4 bases from V and 6 bases from J; bases unmatched to any gene: 4. The CDR3 loop reads CASSSPGLAGGEQYF. Here the CDR3 DNA reads TGTGCCAGCAGCTCTCCGGGACTAGCGGGAGGCGAGCAGTACTTC.

The V call is TRBV28, the J call TRBJ2-6; the D gene is possibly TRBD2 (7 bases). V was pared by 5 bases and J by 0 bases, with 17 bases between. The CDR3 length is 18 residues. CDR1 is MDHEN, CDR2 SYDVKM, per germline. CDR3 in DNA: TGTGCCAGCAGTCGTGGGGGCGGGGGAAACTCTGGGGCCAACGTCCTGACTTTC. Its protein is CASSRGGGGNSGANVLTF.

This chain joins TRBV28 and TRBJ2-1, with 12 positions matching TRBD2. J lost 9 bases, V lost 5 bases, and 11 bases had no gene match. This CDR3 has 16 residues. Germline lookup yields CDR1 MDHEN and CDR2 SYDVKM. CDR3 nucleotide sequence: TGTGCCAGCAGTCCGCGACCTAGCGGGAGGGCCGGTGAGCAGTTCTTC. Its translation is CASSPRPSGRAGEQFF.

The chain couples TRBV7-9 to TRBJ2-5; 11 bases are a match to TRBD2. The CDR3 sequence is 15 residues long. Germline CDR1 SEHNR, CDR2 FQNEAQ (reference sequence). The ends lost 5 bases at V and 3 bases at J; junction bases unmatched: 5. The CDR3: CASSPSLAGEETQYF. Written as DNA, the CDR3 is TGTGCCAGCAGCCCCTCACTAGCGGGAGAAGAGACCCAGTACTTC.

The rearrangement uses TRBV28 and TRBJ1-2; no firm D call. There are 15 residues in the CDR3. Germline CDR1 and CDR2: MDHEN and SYDVKM. V shed 10 bases and J shed 4 bases, with 22 bases lying between them. Here the CDR3 DNA reads TGTGCCATCCCAGAAGAGGATCGGCTAGGCTATGGCTACACCTTC. Its protein product is CAIPEEDRLGYGYTF.

As for this clone: The same CDR3 arises from other DNA sequences in this sample as well. This CDR3 is CASSSNEQFF. The CDR3 nucleotides read TGTGCCAGCAGTTCGAATGAGCAGTTCTTC. The V call is TRBV28, the J call TRBJ2-1; no clear D gene. CDR3 size: 10 residues. V was trimmed by 4 bases and J by 7 bases, leaving 2 bases between them. CDR1 and CDR2 from the germline V gene are MDHEN and SYDVKM.

V is TRBV7-2 and J is TRBJ2-2; 7 bases are a match to TRBD2. V shed 3 bases, J shed 0 bases, and the junction held 4 bases outside the gene matches. CDR3 length: 16 residues. Germline V gene data show CDR1 as SGHTA and CDR2 as FQGNSA. The CDR3 spells CASSFPTSPNTGELFF. Here the CDR3 DNA reads TGTGCCAGCAGCTTTCCGACTAGCCCGAACACCGGGGAGCTGTTTTTT.

This clone was seen only a few times. CDR3 protein: CASSLRDRDRGIDTQYF. Here the CDR3 DNA reads TGTGCCAGCAGTTTAAGGGACCGGGACAGGGGGATCGATACGCAGTATTTT. V usage is TRBV27 and J usage is TRBJ2-3; TRBD1 matches 11 bases. Germline V gene lookup returns CDR1 MNHEY and CDR2 SMNVEV (reference sequence). The V segment lost 2 bases and the J segment 6 bases; nucleotides outside the gene matches: 10. This CDR3 contains 17 residues.

This chain uses TRBV27 with TRBJ2-7; D is uncertain. Germline V gene data show CDR1 as MNHEY and CDR2 as SMNVEV (reference sequence). The V gene lost 2 bases and the J gene lost 4 bases, with 9 bases spanning the gap. The CDR3 spans 13 residues. The chain's CDR3 is CASSLVPTYEQYF. CDR3 DNA sequence: TGTGCCAGCAGTTTAGTGCCTACGTACGAGCAGTACTTC.

The table lists this clone with a few counts. CDR3 nucleotides: TGTGCCAGCAGCCCTAGACTGTTCTACGAGCAGTACTTC. Translating it yields CASSPRLFYEQYF. The V call is TRBV7-2, the J call TRBJ2-7; D unclear. The germline gives CDR1 SGHTA, CDR2 FQGNSA. Trimming took off 5 bases at V and 3 bases at J, with 11 bases between the two ends. The CDR3 is made up of 13 amino acids. Filled out from reference TRBV7-2 and TRBJ2-7, the complete variable domain reads GAGVSQSPSNKVTEKGKDVELRCDPISGHTALYWYRQSLGQGLEFLIYFQGNSAPDKSGLPSDRFSAERTGGSVSTLTIQRTQQEDSAVYLCASSPRLFYEQYFGPGTRLTVT.

CDR3: CASSGVGLAGLAEQFF. CDR3 nucleotides: TGCGCCAGCAGTGGGGTGGGACTAGCGGGATTAGCCGAGCAGTTCTTC. This chain uses TRBV10-2 with TRBJ2-1, with TRBD2 matching 13 bases. Trimming at V came to 4 bases and at J to 10 bases, leaving 10 bases not matched to a gene. Germline V CDR1 and CDR2: WSHSY, SAAADI. This CDR3 has 16 residues.

The V call is TRBV27, the J call TRBJ2-5; TRBD1 is a possible D gene (6 bases). The J call may not be correct, given that the DNA end is closer to TRBJ2-7. The CDR3 loop spans 15 amino acids. Germline V gene data show CDR1 as MNHEY and CDR2 as SMNVEV (reference sequence). The DNA of the CDR3 is TGTGCCAGCAGTTCCCGAACACAGGGAGAGGACGAGCAGTACTTC. Protein product: CASSSRTQGEDEQYF.

CDR3 amino acids: CASSPRQKGRNTIYF. Here the CDR3 DNA reads TGTGCCAGCTCACCACGACAGAAAGGTAGAAACACCATATATTTT. The chain uses TRBV18 and TRBJ1-3; tentatively, D is TRBD1 (5 bases). The length of the CDR3 is 15 residues. The germline V gene has CDR1 KGHSH and CDR2 LQKENI. V was clipped by 1 base and J by 5 bases, with 12 bases between them.

The gene calls are TRBV7-2 and TRBJ2-7, with D uncertain. From germline, CDR1 is SGHTA and CDR2 FQGNSA. V shed 1 base and J shed 5 bases, with 21 bases lying between them. The CDR3 consists of 17 residues. The CDR3 DNA reads as TGTGCCAGCAGCTTAGAGCACCAGGCTTACTTCGTAAACGAGCAGTACTTC. Amino acids: CASSLEHQAYFVNEQYF.

The chain carries TRBV11-2 and TRBJ2-7; 7 bases align to TRBD2. CDR3 length: 15 amino acids. Germline-derived CDR1 and CDR2 are SGHAT and FQNNGV. The V gene end was trimmed by 1 base and the J gene end by 4 bases; junction bases not matched to a gene: 7. This CDR3 reads CASSLGRGVGYEQYF. The CDR3 nucleotides are TGTGCCAGCAGCTTAGGCCGGGGGGTAGGGTACGAGCAGTACTTC.

This rearrangement joins TRBV6-6 to TRBJ1-4; no firm D call. The germline CDR1 and CDR2 sequences are MNHNY and SVGAGI (reference sequence). V was clipped by 6 bases and J by 5 bases, with 19 bases between them. The CDR3 length is 16 residues. The CDR3 DNA follows: TGTGCCAGCAGCCTCGCTTATCGGGAGCTAAATGAAAAACTGTTTTTT. This codes for CASSLAYRELNEKLFF.

The CDR3 loop is CASSQTRGADTQYF. In DNA form, the CDR3 reads TGTGCCAGCAGTCAGACTAGGGGCGCAGATACGCAGTATTTT. The chain couples TRBV27 to TRBJ2-3, with D possibly TRBD2 on 6 matching bases. The CDR3 has 14 residues. Germline V lookup: CDR1 MNHEY, CDR2 SMNVEV (reference sequence). V was cut by 5 bases and J by 4 bases, with 13 bases left in between.

The chain recombines TRBV15 with TRBJ1-1; the D gene is possibly TRBD1 (5 bases). Trimming took off 8 bases at V and 4 bases at J, with 11 bases between the two ends. The CDR3 loop spans 12 amino acids. Germline V gene data show CDR1 as LNHNV and CDR2 as YYDKDF (reference sequence). This CDR3 reads CATRSGGTEAFF. The CDR3 coding sequence is TGTGCCACCCGATCGGGGGGCACTGAAGCTTTCTTT.

J is TRBJ2-5 and V is TRBV25-1; the match to TRBD2 covers 8 bases. Germline V CDR1 and CDR2: MGHDK, SYGVNS. This CDR3 spans 18 amino acids. The J segment lost 2 bases and the V segment lost 6 bases, leaving 17 bases of the junction unmatched. The CDR3 nucleotides read TGTGCCAGCAGGGGGAACGGGACTAGACTCTCCCTTCAAGAGACCCAGTACTTC. This sequence encodes CASRGNGTRLSLQETQYF.

The rearrangement joins TRBV28 to TRBJ2-7; the match to TRBD1 covers 10 bases. The length of the CDR3 is 18 residues. Trimming at V came to 3 bases and at J to 3 bases, leaving 14 bases not matched to a gene. Germline V gives CDR1 MDHEN, CDR2 SYDVKM. CDR3 bases: TGTGCCAGCAGTTTCAGCAGTGGGACAGGGGTACCACTCTACGAGCAGTACTTC. This translates into CASSFSSGTGVPLYEQYF.

For this clone: At the DNA level, this CDR3 is encoded by other sequences in the same sample as well. CDR3 protein: CASSLGTGGSYEQYF. CDR3 coding DNA: TGTGCCAGCAGCCTAGGGACAGGGGGCTCCTACGAGCAGTACTTC. The chain uses TRBV28 and TRBJ2-7; 11 bases align to TRBD1. CDR3 length: 15 amino acids. Germline values: CDR1 MDHEN, CDR2 SYDVKM. The V segment lost 6 bases and the J segment 0 bases; nucleotides outside the gene matches: 4. The full variable domain, in which reference TRBV28 and TRBJ2-7 provide the parts outside the CDR3, is DVKVTQSSRYLVKRTGEKVFLECVQDMDHENMFWYRQDPGLGLRLIYFSYDVKMKEKGDIPEGYSVSREKKERFSLILESASTNQTSMYLCASSLGTGGSYEQYFGPGTRLTVT.

This chain joins TRBV12-5 and TRBJ2-1; perhaps TRBD2 as D (8 bases). CDR1 and CDR2 from the germline V gene are LGHNT and FRNRAP. There are 16 residues in the CDR3. Trimming removed 6 bases at V and 5 bases at J, with 20 bases between. The CDR3: CASGTKGAGGNNEQFF. The CDR3 region has the DNA TGTGCTAGTGGCACCAAGGGGGCGGGAGGAAACAATGAGCAGTTCTTC.

CDR3 sequence (DNA): TGTGCCAGCAGCTTAGCGTGGGGAGGGGGCACAGATACGCAGTATTTT. Translated, it gives CASSLAWGGGTDTQYF. The chain is built from TRBV7-9 and TRBJ2-3; 7 nucleotides line up with TRBD2. Trimming removed 0 bases from V and 1 base from J; junction bases left unmatched: 4. CDR3 length equals 16 residues. In germline, CDR1 is SEHNR, CDR2 FQNEAQ (reference sequence).